Shown below are 19 T cell receptor beta chains from a single sample sequenced in a study of T cells expressing NK-cell markers. TCRdb reanalyzed the 5' RACE reads and collapses them to one entry per CDR3 protein, without DNA. The table for this sample gives about 300,000 distinct CDR3 sequences. Sequenced sample: blood T cells: a sorted CD56 or NKG2C T cell subset, CD4+ or CD8+ T cells, or bulk PBMC T cells (not recorded which). The receptors come from a woman between 18 and 70 years old in good health.

The J gene is TRBJ2-2, the V gene TRBV10-2; no DNA is available, so the TRBD1 call from TCRdb remains unchecked. The V gene's germline CDR1 is WSHSY and CDR2 SAAADI. CDR3 size: 14 residues. The CDR3 spells CASSGPPRTGELFF.

The chain is built from TRBV5-1 and TRBJ1-2. Looked up from germline, CDR1 is SGHRS and CDR2 is YFSETQ. This CDR3 is built from 14 residues. CDR3 sequence: CASGPPGEGYGYTF.

This chain connects TRBV5-5 to TRBJ1-5. There are 14 residues in the CDR3. The germline CDR1 and CDR2 sequences are SGHKS and YYEKEE (reference sequence). This CDR3 reads CASSLGHPNQPQHF.

The J gene is TRBJ2-5, the V gene TRBV15; TCRdb's D call, TRBD1, is unchecked because there is no DNA. Germline V gene lookup returns CDR1 LNHNV and CDR2 YYDKDF (reference sequence). The CDR3 length is 14 residues. The chain's CDR3 is CATSPGQPQETQYF.

The chain has TRBV7-2 and TRBJ2-2; absent DNA, TCRdb's TRBD1 call cannot be checked. CDR3 size: 15 residues. Germline V gene data show CDR1 as SGHTA and CDR2 as FQGNSA. Here the CDR3 reads CASSLTTDSTGELFF.

The V call is TRBV20-1, the J call TRBJ1-5. The CDR3 runs to 15 residues. CDR1 is DFQATT, CDR2 SNEGSKA, per germline (reference sequence). The CDR3 loop reads CSARGGRAGNQPQHF.

The rearrangement links TRBV12-3 or TRBV12-4 to TRBJ2-2; the D gene TCRdb calls, TRBD1, cannot be checked with no DNA. The CDR3 covers 15 residues. Here the CDR3 reads CASRGTAPNTGELFF.

The chain recombines TRBV20-1 with TRBJ2-1; with no DNA, the TCRdb D assignment of TRBD1 cannot be verified. CDR1 and CDR2 (germline): DFQATT, SNEGSKA (reference sequence). This CDR3 is 14 amino acids long. This CDR3 reads CSATGTGRYNEQFF.

The chain combines TRBV11-2 with TRBJ1-5. The germline V gene has CDR1 SGHAT and CDR2 FQNNGV. This CDR3 spans 15 amino acids. CDR3 sequence reads: CASSLDGVPNQPQHF.

This chain links TRBV2 with TRBJ1-5; the D call of TRBD1 rests on TCRdb alone, since no DNA is present to check it. Germline assignment: CDR1 SNHLY and CDR2 FYNNEI. The CDR3 contains 16 residues. The CDR3 loop is CASSVGGPYSNQPQHF.

The chain is built from TRBV7-3 and TRBJ2-5; without DNA, the TCRdb call of TRBD2 cannot be checked. There are 13 residues in the CDR3. The germline V gene has CDR1 SGHTA and CDR2 FQGTGA. The CDR3: CASSRGREETQYF.

The V call is TRBV7-7, the J call TRBJ2-5; TCRdb's D call of TRBD2 is untestable without DNA. CDR1 SSHAT and CDR2 FNYEAQ come from the germline V gene (reference sequence). The CDR3 consists of 14 residues. The CDR3 sequence: CASSSGTSKETQYF.

The chain joins TRBV10-3 to TRBJ1-3; TCRdb's D call of TRBD1 is untestable without DNA. The CDR3 has 16 residues. Germline V lookup: CDR1 ENHRY, CDR2 SYGVKD. The CDR3 is CAISEQRGQAGNTIYF.

This chain connects TRBV11-2 to TRBJ2-1; the D gene TCRdb calls, TRBD1, cannot be checked with no DNA. Germline-derived CDR1 and CDR2 are SGHAT and FQNNGV. This CDR3 spans 16 amino acids. The CDR3 sequence: CASSLTGGTGLSEQFF.

The CDR3 sequence: CASSFYRGQDGYTF. V gene TRBV7-2 combines with J gene TRBJ1-2; TCRdb picks TRBD1, but there is no DNA to check that call. CDR1 and CDR2 (germline): SGHTA, FQGNSA. CDR3 length equals 14 residues. The whole variable domain, filled in from reference TRBV7-2 and TRBJ1-2, reads GAGVSQSPSNKVTEKGKDVELRCDPISGHTALYWYRQSLGQGLEFLIYFQGNSAPDKSGLPSDRFSAERTGGSVSTLTIQRTQQEDSAVYLCASSFYRGQDGYTFGSGTRLTVV.

The chain recombines TRBV6-2 or TRBV6-3 with TRBJ1-1. The CDR3 length is 16 residues. Germline-derived CDR1 and CDR2 are MNHEY and SVGEGT. CDR3 amino acids: CASSYPYKPQDTEAFF.

The chain is built from TRBV2 and TRBJ1-4. Germline-derived CDR1 and CDR2 are SNHLY and FYNNEI. The CDR3 runs 12 residues. CDR3 residues: CASTTQRGKLFF.

The chain uses TRBV12-3 or TRBV12-4 and TRBJ2-3. The CDR3 totals 13 residues. The CDR3 loop is CASSLSGYTTQYF.

This chain joins TRBV20-1 and TRBJ2-1; TCRdb's D gene call, TRBD2, goes unchecked for lack of DNA. The CDR3 consists of 17 residues. Germline CDR1 is DFQATT and CDR2 is SNEGSKA (reference sequence). The CDR3 spells CSALRGAGTNYGYEQFF.